This section outlines one T cell receptor beta chain sequence together with its context. Antigen: not known. The donors belonged to the approximately 120-subject validation cohort, separate from the roughly 650-subject first cohort. The method was immunoSEQ multiplex PCR; TCRdb's version includes in-frame clones alone and lacks a portion of them. Of roughly 350,000 clones listed, about nine tenths are singletons. These data are taken from a study of cytomegalovirus exposure and HLA in healthy donors. Study-level results: Cytomegalovirus status was reportedly diagnosed by the classifier with high sensitivity and specificity.

Source material: PBMCs. This TCR came from a young woman in good health and CMV-seronegative.

CDR3 sequence (DNA): TGTGCCAGCAGCCAGGGCCAAATAGGGCAGCCCCAGCATTTT. Protein: CASSQGQIGQPQHF. The chain employs TRBV7-8 and TRBJ1-5; weak D call: TRBD1 (5 bases). Trimming removed 5 bases from V and 7 bases from J, with 15 bases in between. Per the germline V gene, CDR1 is SGHVS and CDR2 is FQNEAQ. This CDR3 is 14 amino acids long.